This entry features one TCR beta chain sequence. As originally analysed: Counts of nucleated cells, estimated from reference gene primer amplification, were obtained. Only in-frame clones appear in the TCRdb table, and some are missing; sequencing was by immunoSEQ multiplex PCR. V, J and clone size are taken as reported in that table, and D and trimming were inferred from the DNA itself. Of roughly 120,000 clones detected, about 85% appear once; the ten largest clones hold roughly an eighth. Germline V gene sequence: CDR1 SGHNT, CDR2 YYREEE (reference sequence). The CDR3 sequence is 15 residues long. V dropped 3 bases and J dropped 0 bases, with 13 bases sitting between them. This specimen belongs to a study of blood T cell repertoires in COVID-19. Study information: The United States, Italy and Spain supplied acute and convalescent COVID-19 samples.

V is TRBV5-4 and J is TRBJ2-7; a weak D match, TRBD2 (8 bases). Material for sequencing was peripheral blood. The clonotype was recovered from a human donor in a cohort sampled during active COVID-19. CDR3 sequence reads: CASSSGGDSSYEQYF. The CDR3 DNA sequence: TGTGCCAGCAGCTCCGGGGGGGACAGCTCCTACGAGCAGTACTTC.